This T cell receptor (beta chain) came from a study of breast tumors, draining lymph nodes, adjacent tissues. Study results and caveats: Compared with basal-like, luminal-like tumors shared significantly more repertoire with nontumor tissue.

A single record per CDR3 protein comes from TCRdb applying MiXCR to the multiplex PCR reads. The sample lists about 9,000 distinct CDR3 sequences, 40% to 55% occurring once. Concerning this clonotype: The antigen is not known.

The CDR3 length is 14 residues. Germline V CDR1 and CDR2: SGHTA, FQGNSA. Trimming cost V 1 base and J 4 bases, with 10 bases left between them. The V gene is TRBV7-2, the J gene TRBJ1-2; D might be TRBD1 (6 bases). The TCR sequence derives from a female donor with breast cancer. Some clones in this sample may be carry-over from other donors' samples. The sample taken for sequencing was tumor-adjacent breast tissue. The CDR3 DNA reads TGTGCCAGCAGCTTAGACCAGGGGATCTATGGCTACACCTTC. Its translation: CASSLDQGIYGYTF.